Following are 19 T cell receptor beta chains from one sample sequenced in a study of T cells expressing NK-cell markers. TCRdb processed the 5' RACE reads again and assigns one entry to each CDR3 protein, with no DNA. The listing records a few hundred thousand distinct CDR3 sequences. The material sequenced was blood T cells: a sorted CD56 or NKG2C T cell subset, CD4+ or CD8+ T cells, or bulk PBMC T cells (not recorded which). The receptors here all came from a woman aged 45 to 65 in good health.

The chain has TRBV12-3 or TRBV12-4 and TRBJ1-2; TCRdb gives TRBD1 as the D gene, but with no DNA this cannot be confirmed. The CDR3 covers 13 residues. The CDR3 here is CASSPPGRRGYTF.

The chain uses TRBV29-1 and TRBJ2-7; the TRBD1 assignment by TCRdb is unverifiable without DNA. This CDR3 region has 16 residues. The germline V gene has CDR1 SQVTM and CDR2 ANQGSEA. The CDR3 is CSVEGPRTDSSSEQYF.

This chain joins TRBV29-1 and TRBJ2-7; TCRdb names TRBD1, which stays unverified in the absence of DNA. The CDR3 runs to 13 residues. CDR1 is SQVTM and CDR2 is ANQGSEA in the germline V gene. CDR3: CSVGGGGHYEQYF.

V is TRBV20-1 and J is TRBJ2-1; there is no DNA to check the TCRdb D call of TRBD2. The germline CDR1 and CDR2 sequences are DFQATT and SNEGSKA (reference sequence). There are 18 residues in the CDR3. CDR3 in amino acids: CSARVLREAPTHYNEQFF.

This chain uses TRBV6-2 or TRBV6-3 with TRBJ2-2; there is no DNA to check the TCRdb D call of TRBD2. CDR3 length equals 16 residues. Germline lookup yields CDR1 MNHEY and CDR2 SVGEGT. CDR3 protein: CASSYSSVAGTGELFF.

This chain joins TRBV11-2 and TRBJ1-4. Germline V gives CDR1 SGHAT, CDR2 FQNNGV. The CDR3 consists of 15 residues. The CDR3 loop reads CASSLGQPTNEKLFF. Using reference TRBV11-2 and TRBJ1-4 for the parts outside the CDR3, the full variable domain is EAGVAQSPRYKIIEKRQSVAFWCNPISGHATLYWYQQILGQGPKLLIQFQNNGVVDDSQLPKDRFSAERLKGVDSTLKIQPAKLEDSAVYLCASSLGQPTNEKLFFGSGTQLSVL.

The chain combines TRBV3-1 with TRBJ2-2; TCRdb lists TRBD2, though no DNA is available to test this call. The germline CDR1 and CDR2 sequences are LGHDT and YNNKEL (reference sequence). CDR3 length: 17 amino acids. CDR3 region: CASSQESPSGRTGELFF.

The gene calls are TRBV30 and TRBJ1-1; as DNA is missing, the TRBD1 call by TCRdb cannot be tested. The germline V gene has CDR1 GTSNPN and CDR2 SVGIG (reference sequence). CDR3 length: 11 amino acids. CDR3 region: CAWRTGLEAFF.

This rearrangement joins TRBV4-2 to TRBJ1-2; there is no DNA to check the TCRdb D call of TRBD1. In germline, CDR1 is LGHNA, CDR2 YNFKEQ. CDR3 length equals 16 residues. The CDR3 loop reads CASSQQTGLVDYGYTF.

The chain couples TRBV10-2 to TRBJ1-3; the D gene TCRdb calls, TRBD1, cannot be checked with no DNA. The CDR3 runs 14 residues. Per germline, CDR1 WSHSY and CDR2 SAAADI. The CDR3 reads CASSGTGRGNTIYF.

The gene calls are TRBV5-5 and TRBJ2-7; TCRdb outputs TRBD1, but without DNA this stays unchecked. Germline CDR1 and CDR2: SGHKS and YYEKEE (reference sequence). This CDR3 is 15 amino acids long. CDR3 protein: CASSLDDRGEYEQYF. Based on the CDR3 plus reference TRBV5-5 and TRBJ2-7, the full variable domain is DAGVTQSPTHLIKTRGQQVTLRCSPISGHKSVSWYQQVLGQGPQFIFQYYEKEERGRGNFPDRFSARQFPNYSSELNVNALLLGDSALYLCASSLDDRGEYEQYFGPGTRLTVT.

The chain combines TRBV6-2 or TRBV6-3 with TRBJ1-2; TCRdb picks TRBD1, but there is no DNA to check that call. The CDR3 is 17 amino acids. CDR1 and CDR2 (germline): MNHEY, SVGEGT. Here the CDR3 reads CASSHGRFRRGNDGYTF.

The chain uses TRBV19 and TRBJ2-2; TCRdb returns TRBD1, unconfirmable since there is no DNA. The germline V gene has CDR1 LNHDA and CDR2 SQIVND (reference sequence). CDR3 size: 13 residues. This chain's CDR3 is CASSRTGSGELFF. The variable domain in full, completed from reference TRBV19 and TRBJ2-2, reads DGGITQSPKYLFRKEGQNVTLSCEQNLNHDAMYWYRQDPGQGLRLIYYSQIVNDFQKGDIAEGYSVSREKKESFPLTVTSAQKNPTAFYLCASSRTGSGELFFGEGSRLTVL.

The chain combines TRBV12-3 or TRBV12-4 with TRBJ2-1; checking the TCRdb D call of TRBD1 is not possible without DNA. This CDR3 has 13 amino acids. The CDR3 spells CASSPLRDRGQLF.

The genes are TRBV27 and TRBJ2-1; without DNA, the TCRdb call of TRBD2 cannot be checked. The germline V gene encodes CDR1 MNHEY and CDR2 SMNVEV (reference sequence). This CDR3 spans 15 amino acids. CDR3 region: CASSSPAGVFNEQFF.

V and J are TRBV24-1 and TRBJ2-1; TCRdb selects TRBD1, and the lack of DNA leaves this call unchecked. The CDR3 length is 15 residues. CDR1 KGHDR and CDR2 SFDVKD come from the germline V gene. This CDR3 reads CATSDLGQGNNEQFF.

This chain links TRBV7-6 with TRBJ2-1; TCRdb's assignment of TRBD2 cannot be checked, as there is no DNA. CDR3 length: 16 amino acids. Germline CDR1 is SGHVS and CDR2 is FNYEAQ. This CDR3 is CASSLPGLAVNNEQFF.

This chain links TRBV19 with TRBJ1-1; TCRdb indicates TRBD1, and absent DNA this call remains unverified. The CDR3 sequence is 14 residues long. The germline CDR1 and CDR2 sequences are LNHDA and SQIVND (reference sequence). The CDR3 sequence: CASSITGDMAEAFF.

The rearrangement joins TRBV11-2 to TRBJ2-3; TCRdb gives TRBD2 as the D gene, but with no DNA this cannot be confirmed. In germline, CDR1 is SGHAT, CDR2 FQNNGV. The CDR3 runs 20 residues. The CDR3 here is CASSPRGLAGGPSSTDTQYF. Drawing the rest from reference TRBV11-2 and TRBJ2-3, the complete variable domain is EAGVAQSPRYKIIEKRQSVAFWCNPISGHATLYWYQQILGQGPKLLIQFQNNGVVDDSQLPKDRFSAERLKGVDSTLKIQPAKLEDSAVYLCASSPRGLAGGPSSTDTQYFGPGTRLTVL.